Listed below are T cell receptor beta chains from one sample, sequenced in a study of blood T cells in healthy people across ages. Each CDR3 protein gets one entry after TCRdb re-called the 5' RACE reads with MiXCR. The table has some 1.8 million distinct CDR3 sequences, 35% to 50% seen once. The sequenced sample was blood. The receptors were sampled from a human donor in good health. The CDR3 runs from the conserved cysteine through the conserved F or W. D genes are given only for firm matches. Not every row has a clone size; where given, it reads once, few, many or a size class.

v_gene	j_gene	abundance	d_gene	CDR3nt	CDR3aa
TRBV5-5	TRBJ2-3	few	NA	TGTGCCAGCAGCTTGGCTCGCGAATCAGATACGCAGTATTTT	CASSLARESDTQYF
TRBV11-2	TRBJ2-3	NA	TRBD2	TGTGCCAGCAGCTTAGTTCGGGGCGGGGGAAACACAGATACGCAGTATTTT	CASSLVRGGGNTDTQYF
TRBV18	TRBJ1-1	NA	TRBD1	TGTGCCAGCTCACCACTAACAGGGGGGGTCACTGAAGCTTTCTTT	CASSPLTGGVTEAFF
TRBV9	TRBJ1-2	NA	NA	TGTGCCAGCAGCGCCTACAGGGAGGGCTACACCTTC	CASSAYREGYTF
TRBV4-3	TRBJ1-5	few	NA	TGCGCCAGCAGCCACGACGATACAGGGTATCAGCCCCAGCATTTT	CASSHDDTGYQPQHF
TRBV7-2	TRBJ2-1	NA	NA	TGTGCCAGCAGCTTTGGGACAAGCTATGAGCAGTTCTTC	CASSFGTSYEQFF
TRBV7-9	TRBJ2-7	NA	NA	TGTGCCAGCAGCTTACGACAGCTCCCCTACGAGCAGTACTTC	CASSLRQLPYEQYF
TRBV20-1	TRBJ2-1	NA	NA	TGCAGTGCTAGTAGGTCGGAGGGTGGATCCTACAATGAGCAGTTCTTC	CSASRSEGGSYNEQFF
TRBV6-2/TRBV6-3	TRBJ1-5	few	TRBD1	TGTGCCAGCAGTTCCTCCGGGACAGGTTATCAGCCCCAGCATTTT	CASSSSGTGYQPQHF
TRBV20-1	TRBJ2-3	many	NA	TGCAGTGCTAGAGAGCGTGGAATAGCAGATACGCAGTATTTT	CSARERGIADTQYF
TRBV9	TRBJ2-3	few	NA	TGTGCCAGCAGCGTAGCGGCGGACCGGAATACGCAGTATTTT	CASSVAADRNTQYF
TRBV5-1	TRBJ2-4	many	NA	TGTGCCAGCAGCCTAGGCGGGATATTAGCCAAAAACATTCAGTACTTC	CASSLGGILAKNIQYF
TRBV12-3/TRBV12-4	TRBJ1-5	NA	NA	TGTGCCAGCAGTTCCAGTAACAGCAATCAGCCCCAGCATTTT	CASSSSNSNQPQHF
TRBV6-2/TRBV6-3	TRBJ2-7	NA	TRBD1	TGTGCCAGCAGTTACTCCTCCGGGACAGGGGACGAGCAGTACTTC	CASSYSSGTGDEQYF
TRBV20-1	TRBJ2-7	few	TRBD1	TGCAGTGCTAGAGTCGGGGACAGACCCTACGAGCAGTACTTC	CSARVGDRPYEQYF
TRBV4-2	TRBJ2-3	once	TRBD2	TGTGCCAGCAGCCCTGTCTCGGGGGGAGGCACAGATACGCAGTATTTT	CASSPVSGGGTDTQYF
TRBV4-1	TRBJ1-2	NA	NA	TGCGCCAGCAGCCCCGGTGGAGGTAAAGGCTCTGGCTACACCTTC	CASSPGGGKGSGYTF
TRBV29-1	TRBJ2-5	NA	TRBD1	TGCAGCGTTCGGACAGGGAAAGAGACCCAGTACTTC	CSVRTGKETQYF
TRBV3-1	TRBJ1-2	NA	NA	TGTGCCAGCAGCCAAGATATCATGGCAGGGACCTATGGCTACACCTTC	CASSQDIMAGTYGYTF
TRBV5-1	TRBJ2-2	NA	TRBD1	TGCGCCAGCAGCTTGGCGAACAGGGGAGTTTCCGGGGAGCTGTTTTTT	CASSLANRGVSGELFF
TRBV12-3/TRBV12-4	TRBJ2-7	NA	TRBD2	TGTGCCAGCAGCCAGAGCGGGGTACGGACCTGCGAGCAGTACTTC	CASSQSGVRTCEQYF
TRBV27	TRBJ2-7	NA	NA	TGTGCCAGCGCACGGACAGTGAGCTCCTACGAGCAGTACTTC	CASARTVSSYEQYF
TRBV12-3/TRBV12-4	TRBJ1-6	NA	NA	TGTGCCAGCAGTTCATACCTTGGTCGGCCCCTCCACTTT	CASSSYLGRPLHF
TRBV13	TRBJ1-2	NA	TRBD1	TGTGCCAGCAGCTCCTTGGACAGGGTCCTCTATAGCTACACCTTC	CASSSLDRVLYSYTF
TRBV20-1	TRBJ2-3	many	TRBD2	TGCAGTGCTAGAGATCGGCAGCGGGGGGCAGATACGCAGTATTTT	CSARDRQRGADTQYF
TRBV20-1	TRBJ1-2	NA	NA	TGCAGTGCTGAGGAAGGGACCACTCGCTATGGCTACACCTTC	CSAEEGTTRYGYTF
TRBV7-8	TRBJ2-3	NA	NA	TGTGCCAGCAGCCGGACAGATACTACAGATACGCAGTATTTT	CASSRTDTTDTQYF
TRBV7-2	TRBJ1-4	few	NA	TGTGCCAGCAGCTTATCGGTCAATAATGGTGAAAAACTGTTTTTT	CASSLSVNNGEKLFF
TRBV12-3/TRBV12-4	TRBJ1-5	NA	NA	TGTGCCAGCAGCGCGGACAGCCCGAATCAGCCCCAGCATTTT	CASSADSPNQPQHF
TRBV4-2	TRBJ1-1	NA	NA	TGTGCCAGCAGCCAAAACCCGGGAATCACTGAAGCTTTCTTT	CASSQNPGITEAFF
TRBV4-3	TRBJ1-1	NA	NA	TGCGCCAGCAGCCAAGAGAGGGCGGGAAGCACTGAAGCTTTCTTT	CASSQERAGSTEAFF
TRBV6-6	TRBJ1-5	NA	NA	TGTGCCAGCAGTTACTTCGGGGGGAGCAATCAGCCCCAGCATTTT	CASSYFGGSNQPQHF
TRBV29-1	TRBJ2-1	NA	TRBD2	TGCAGCGTTAGCGGGGGCCTCCGTAATGAGCAGTTCTTC	CSVSGGLRNEQFF
TRBV9	TRBJ2-4	few	NA	TGTGCCAGCAGCCCAATCGGGGGCGGGGGAATAGCCAAAAACATTCAGTACTTC	CASSPIGGGGIAKNIQYF
TRBV20-1	TRBJ2-3	NA	NA	TGCAGTGCCAGCCTCAGGGGCCCAGATACGCAGTATTTT	CSASLRGPDTQYF
TRBV14	TRBJ2-7	few	NA	TGTGCCAGCAGCCAAACTACAATAGCATGGTCCTACGAGCAGTACTTC	CASSQTTIAWSYEQYF
TRBV4-2	TRBJ2-7	NA	TRBD2	TGTGCCAGCAGCCAAGACCCTAGCGGGGGTCGACGGAGCTCCTACGAGCAGTACTTC	CASSQDPSGGRRSSYEQYF
TRBV7-9	TRBJ2-3	NA	NA	TGTGCCAGCGGGACTTCCTGGGGAGATACGCAGTATTTT	CASGTSWGDTQYF
TRBV28	TRBJ2-3	NA	TRBD1	TGTGCCAGCAACAGGGGGTGGTCGGAGACAGATACGCAGTATTTT	CASNRGWSETDTQYF
TRBV9	TRBJ2-5	few	TRBD2	TGTGCCAGCAGCAAGTATAGGAGCGACGGGGGGGCTTCGGAGACCCAGTACTTC	CASSKYRSDGGASETQYF
TRBV24-1	TRBJ2-5	few	TRBD1	TGTGCCACCAGTGACAGCGGACAGGGCCGTTCACAAGAGACCCAGTACTTC	CATSDSGQGRSQETQYF
TRBV27	TRBJ2-7	NA	TRBD2	TGTGCCAGCAGACTAGCGGGGCGCCCCTACGAGCAGTACTTC	CASRLAGRPYEQYF
TRBV24-1	TRBJ2-1	few	TRBD1	TGTGCCACCAGTGACTCACCCCGGGACAGTAATGAGCAGTTCTTC	CATSDSPRDSNEQFF
TRBV6-5	TRBJ2-5	few	NA	TGTGCCAGCAGTTACTCATCAGGGGATGACACCCAGTACTTC	CASSYSSGDDTQYF
TRBV20-1	TRBJ2-5	few	TRBD2	TGCAGTGCTAGCTCTAGCGGGGTCGAGGAGACCCAGTACTTC	CSASSSGVEETQYF
TRBV12-3/TRBV12-4	TRBJ2-6	few	NA	TGTGCCAGCAGTTTGGGGGGCCGGAGGGGGGCCAACGTCCTGACTTTC	CASSLGGRRGANVLTF
TRBV5-8	TRBJ2-7	few	NA	TGTGCCAGCATACGGACACAATCCCGGCGTGACGAGCAGTACTTC	CASIRTQSRRDEQYF
TRBV29-1	TRBJ1-1	few	NA	TGCAGCGTCGACAGGAGTGGCGTGAACACTGAAGCTTTCTTT	CSVDRSGVNTEAFF
TRBV10-3	TRBJ2-1	few	NA	TGTGCCATCAGTACGGAAACAGCTCCCTACAATGAGCAGTTCTTC	CAISTETAPYNEQFF
TRBV7-2	TRBJ2-3	few	NA	TGTGCCAGCAGCTTAGCGGGACACTTAGATACGCAGTATTTT	CASSLAGHLDTQYF